This T cell receptor beta chain appears in the sequencing data of a study of neoadjuvant anti-PD-1 for oral cavity cancer. Germline V lookup: CDR1 MNHNY, CDR2 SVGAGI (reference sequence). Trimming pared 2 bases from V and 7 bases from J, leaving 6 bases between. This CDR3 comprises 11 residues. TCRdb's copy holds only in-frame clones and misses some; the assay was immunoSEQ multiplex PCR. The sample holds 15,000 to 20,000 clones; 50% to 70% are singletons and the top ten take roughly 2.6%. This clone occurred a few times. The chain recombines TRBV6-6 with TRBJ2-7; D not resolved. Specimen: PBMCs, collected before nivolumab (anti-PD-1) treatment. The clonotype originates from a person between 40 and 85 years old with oral cavity squamous cell carcinoma. The CDR3 sequence: CASSYQVEQYF. As DNA, the CDR3 is TGTGCCAGCAGTTACCAGGTTGAGCAGTACTTC.